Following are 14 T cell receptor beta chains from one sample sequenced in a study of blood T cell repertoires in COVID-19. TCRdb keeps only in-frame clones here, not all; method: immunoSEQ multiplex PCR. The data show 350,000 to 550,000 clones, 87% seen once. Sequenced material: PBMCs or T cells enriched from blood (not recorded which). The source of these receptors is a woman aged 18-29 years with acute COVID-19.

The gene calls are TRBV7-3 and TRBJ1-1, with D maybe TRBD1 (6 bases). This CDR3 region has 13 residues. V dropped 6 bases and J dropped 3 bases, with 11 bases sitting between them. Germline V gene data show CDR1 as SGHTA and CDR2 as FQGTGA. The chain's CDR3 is CASRTGAYTEAFF. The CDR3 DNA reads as TGTGCCAGCAGGACAGGAGCTTACACTGAAGCTTTCTTT.

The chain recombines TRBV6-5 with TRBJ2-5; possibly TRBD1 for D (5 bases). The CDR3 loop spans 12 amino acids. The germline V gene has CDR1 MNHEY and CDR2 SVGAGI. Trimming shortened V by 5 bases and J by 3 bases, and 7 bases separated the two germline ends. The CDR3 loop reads CASSRQKETQYF. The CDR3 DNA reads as TGTGCCAGCAGTCGACAGAAAGAGACCCAGTACTTC.

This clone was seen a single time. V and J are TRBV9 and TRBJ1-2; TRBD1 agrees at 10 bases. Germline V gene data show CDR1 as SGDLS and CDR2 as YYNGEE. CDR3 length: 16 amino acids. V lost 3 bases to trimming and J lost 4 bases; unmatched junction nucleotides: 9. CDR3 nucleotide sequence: TGTGCCAGCAGCGCCCCGACAGGGGGCGCAGGCTATGGCTACACCTTC. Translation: CASSAPTGGAGYGYTF. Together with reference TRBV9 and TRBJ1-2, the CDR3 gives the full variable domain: DSGVTQTPKHLITATGQRVTLRCSPRSGDLSVYWYQQSLDQGLQFLIQYYNGEERAKGNILERFSAQQFPDLHSELNLSSLELGDSALYFCASSAPTGGAGYGYTFGSGTRLTVV.

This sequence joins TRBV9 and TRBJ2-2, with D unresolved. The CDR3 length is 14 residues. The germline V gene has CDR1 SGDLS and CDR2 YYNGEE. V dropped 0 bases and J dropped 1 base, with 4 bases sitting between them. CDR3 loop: CASSVALNTGELFF. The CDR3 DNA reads TGTGCCAGCAGCGTAGCTCTGAACACCGGGGAGCTGTTTTTT.

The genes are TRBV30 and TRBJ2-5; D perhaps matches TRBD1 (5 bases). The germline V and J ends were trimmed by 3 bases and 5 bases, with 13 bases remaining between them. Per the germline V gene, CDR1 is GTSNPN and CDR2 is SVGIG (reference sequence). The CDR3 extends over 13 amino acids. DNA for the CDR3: TGTGCCTGGAGAGGCAGGGCACGGGAGACCCAGTACTTC. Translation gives CAWRGRARETQYF.

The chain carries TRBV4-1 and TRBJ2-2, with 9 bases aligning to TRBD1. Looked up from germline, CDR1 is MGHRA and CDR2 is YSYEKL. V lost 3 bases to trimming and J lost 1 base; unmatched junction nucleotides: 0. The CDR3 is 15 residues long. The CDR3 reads CASSQGQGNTGELFF. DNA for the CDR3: TGCGCCAGCAGCCAGGGACAGGGGAACACCGGGGAGCTGTTTTTT.

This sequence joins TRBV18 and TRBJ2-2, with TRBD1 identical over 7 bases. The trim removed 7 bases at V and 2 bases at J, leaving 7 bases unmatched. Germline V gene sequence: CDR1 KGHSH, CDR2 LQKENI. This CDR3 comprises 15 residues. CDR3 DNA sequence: TGTGCCAGCTACCCGGGGACAGTTAACACCGGGGAGCTGTTTTTT. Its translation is CASYPGTVNTGELFF.

The CDR3 spells CASSFGGRETQYF. Written as DNA, the CDR3 is TGTGCCAGCAGCTTTGGGGGGAGGGAGACCCAGTACTTC. J is TRBJ2-5 and V is TRBV7-3, with D possibly TRBD2 on 6 matching bases. This CDR3 comprises 13 residues. Germline CDR1 and CDR2: SGHTA and FQGTGA. Deletions cut 3 bases from V and 5 bases from J, with 10 bases between. Filled out from reference TRBV7-3 and TRBJ2-5, the complete variable domain reads GAGVSQTPSNKVTEKGKYVELRCDPISGHTALYWYRQSLGQGPEFLIYFQGTGAADDSGLPNDRFFAVRPEGSVSTLKIQRTERGDSAVYLCASSFGGRETQYFGPGTRLLVL.

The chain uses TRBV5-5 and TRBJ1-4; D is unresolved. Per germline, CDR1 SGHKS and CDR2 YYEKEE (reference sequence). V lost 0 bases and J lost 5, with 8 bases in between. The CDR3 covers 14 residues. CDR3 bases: TGTGCCAGCAGCTTGGTCACAGAGAATGAAAAACTGTTTTTT. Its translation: CASSLVTENEKLFF.

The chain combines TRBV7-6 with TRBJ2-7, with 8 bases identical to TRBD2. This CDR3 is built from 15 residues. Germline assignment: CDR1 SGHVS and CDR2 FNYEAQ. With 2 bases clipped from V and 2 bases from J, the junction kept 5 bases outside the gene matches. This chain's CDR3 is CASSLRGGGTYEQYF. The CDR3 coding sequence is TGTGCCAGCAGCTTACGCGGCGGGGGGACCTACGAGCAGTACTTC.

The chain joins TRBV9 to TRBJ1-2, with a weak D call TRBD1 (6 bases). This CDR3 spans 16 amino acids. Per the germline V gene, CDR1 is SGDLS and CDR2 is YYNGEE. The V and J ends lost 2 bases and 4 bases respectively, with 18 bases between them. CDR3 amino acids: CASSVPAFGGAYGYTF. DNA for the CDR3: TGTGCCAGCAGCGTCCCAGCTTTTGGGGGGGCCTATGGCTACACCTTC.

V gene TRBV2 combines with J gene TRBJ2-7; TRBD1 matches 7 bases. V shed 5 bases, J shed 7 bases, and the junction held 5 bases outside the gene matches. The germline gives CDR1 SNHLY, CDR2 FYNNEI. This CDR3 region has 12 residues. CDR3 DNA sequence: TGTGCCAGCAGTCAAGACAGGGCTGAGCAGTACTTC. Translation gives CASSQDRAEQYF.

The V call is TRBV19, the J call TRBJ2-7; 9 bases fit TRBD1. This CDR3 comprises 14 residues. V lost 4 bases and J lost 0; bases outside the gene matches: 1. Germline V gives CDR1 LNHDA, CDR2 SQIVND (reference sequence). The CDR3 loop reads CASSKDRGSYEQYF. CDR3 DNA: TGTGCCAGTAGTAAGGACAGGGGCTCCTACGAGCAGTACTTC.

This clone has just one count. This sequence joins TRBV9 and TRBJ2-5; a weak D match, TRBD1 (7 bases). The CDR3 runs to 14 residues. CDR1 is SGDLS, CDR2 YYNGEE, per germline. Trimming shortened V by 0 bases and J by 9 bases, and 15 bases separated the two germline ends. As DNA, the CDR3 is TGTGCCAGCAGCGTAGGTTTGCAGGGGGAGGCCCAGTACTTC. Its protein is CASSVGLQGEAQYF. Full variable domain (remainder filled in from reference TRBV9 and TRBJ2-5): DSGVTQTPKHLITATGQRVTLRCSPRSGDLSVYWYQQSLDQGLQFLIQYYNGEERAKGNILERFSAQQFPDLHSELNLSSLELGDSALYFCASSVGLQGEAQYFGPGTRLLVL.